This T cell receptor (beta chain) was identified in a study of blood T cell repertoires in COVID-19. For the study at large: Some COVID-19 samples were acute and others convalescent; all came from the United States, Italy and Spain. PBMCs, B-cell-depleted T cells, or T cells provided the cDNA or gDNA that made up the material.

In the authors' methods: Reference gene primer amplification gave estimated nucleated cell counts. Repertoires were generated with immunoSEQ multiplex PCR, while TCRdb's copy carries only in-frame clones and drops some. The V and J calls and the clone size are those of that table, but D and trimming were determined from the DNA. The table has tens of thousands of clones, around 81% seen once. Only one count was recorded for this clone. V lost 4 bases, J lost 4 bases, and 11 bases lay in between. The CDR3 contains 13 residues. Germline V gives CDR1 SGHNT, CDR2 YYREEE (reference sequence). The gene calls are TRBV5-4 and TRBJ1-2, with D possibly TRBD1 on 5 matching bases. The sequence was collected from a woman of 80 years or more with COVID-19, enrolled during active disease. The sample was peripheral blood. CDR3 coding DNA: TGTGCCAGCAGCCCGGTTGGGGCCTATGGCTACACCTTC. Amino acid sequence: CASSPVGAYGYTF. Combining the CDR3 with reference TRBV5-4 and TRBJ1-2 gives the whole variable domain ETGVTQSPTHLIKTRGQQVTLRCSSQSGHNTVSWYQQALGQGPQFIFQYYREEENGRGNFPPRFSGLQFPNYSSELNVNALELDDSALYLCASSPVGAYGYTFGSGTRLTVV.